The 18 T cell receptor beta chains reported below all come from one sample, sequenced in a study of T-cell memory formation after mild COVID-19. One entry per CDR3 protein results from TCRdb running MiXCR on the 5' RACE reads. The sample yields around 220,000 distinct CDR3 sequences, roughly 15% seen once. The sequenced material came from PBMCs or a T cell subset sorted from them (not recorded which). All receptors come from a young man who had mild COVID-19 (a few samples of this study predate the infection). Cell type and time point are not known.

This clonotype came up many times. The gene calls are TRBV20-1 and TRBJ2-1; TRBD2 is a possible D gene (5 bases). Germline CDR1 and CDR2: DFQATT and SNEGSKA (reference sequence). The CDR3 has 12 residues. V dropped 5 bases and J dropped 8 bases, with 13 bases sitting between them. CDR3 in DNA: TGCAGTGCTGCCGGAGAGGGTGATGAGCAGTTCTTC. The encoded protein is CSAAGEGDEQFF.

This clonotype appeared many times. The gene calls are TRBV5-1 and TRBJ1-4; TRBD1 is a possible D gene (5 bases). Germline assignment: CDR1 SGHRS and CDR2 YFSETQ. The CDR3 loop spans 14 amino acids. Trimming stripped 5 bases from V and 1 base from J, with 9 bases between. The DNA of the CDR3 is TGCGCCAGCAGTCGCGGGGGAACTAATGAAAAACTGTTTTTT. Amino acid sequence: CASSRGGTNEKLFF.

This chain uses TRBV7-9 with TRBJ2-7; D tentatively fits TRBD1 or TRBD2 (5 bases each). V lost 4 bases and J 4 bases, leaving 8 bases between the germline ends. The germline CDR1 and CDR2 sequences are SEHNR and FQNEAQ (reference sequence). The CDR3 consists of 12 residues. The CDR3 spells CASSSREYEQYF. DNA for the CDR3: TGTGCCAGCAGCTCCAGGGAGTACGAGCAGTACTTC.

The chain employs TRBV9 and TRBJ1-1, with 8 bases fitting TRBD1. Trimming took 3 bases from V and 1 from J; bases not matched to a gene: 5. The CDR3 loop spans 15 amino acids. Germline CDR1 and CDR2: SGDLS and YYNGEE. The CDR3 loop reads CASSDRQGWNTEAFF. The DNA for the CDR3 is TGTGCCAGCAGCGACCGACAGGGGTGGAACACTGAAGCTTTCTTT.

The chain uses TRBV7-2 and TRBJ1-2; D unclear. Trimming took 5 bases from V and 8 from J, leaving 12 bases between them. Germline assignment: CDR1 SGHTA and CDR2 FQGNSA. This CDR3 comprises 12 residues. CDR3 DNA sequence: TGTGCCAGCAGCCCCTATTTAGGGGGCTACACCTTC. It translates to CASSPYLGGYTF.

This clonotype was observed a few times. The chain joins TRBV24-1 to TRBJ1-5, with D unresolved. This CDR3 is 14 amino acids long. Trimming pared 2 bases from V and 0 bases from J, leaving 4 bases between. Germline values: CDR1 KGHDR, CDR2 SFDVKD. The chain's CDR3 is CATSDWSSNQPQHF. The CDR3 nucleotides read TGTGCCACCAGTGATTGGAGTAGCAATCAGCCCCAGCATTTT.

This clonotype was counted between two and nine times. The gene calls are TRBV7-2 and TRBJ1-3; the match to TRBD1 covers 8 bases. Per the germline V gene, CDR1 is SGHTA and CDR2 is FQGNSA. V lost 5 bases, J lost 1 base, and 10 bases stayed unmatched. The CDR3 has 17 amino acids. CDR3 sequence: CASSPRGPTESGNTIYF. The CDR3 DNA sequence: TGTGCCAGCAGCCCCAGGGGGCCCACAGAGTCTGGAAACACCATATATTTT.

The chain couples TRBV7-9 to TRBJ1-5; D is possibly TRBD1 (5 bases). CDR3 length equals 15 residues. Germline assignment: CDR1 SEHNR and CDR2 FQNEAQ (reference sequence). Trimming stripped 2 bases from V and 5 bases from J, with 13 bases between. DNA of the CDR3: TGTGCCAGCAGCTTATCGGCAGGGACCCATCAGCCCCAGCATTTT. Translation gives CASSLSAGTHQPQHF.

J is TRBJ1-5 and V is TRBV7-2; D is unresolved. Germline-derived CDR1 and CDR2 are SGHTA and FQGNSA. The V end lost 2 bases, the J end lost 3 bases, and 11 bases lay between the germline ends. This CDR3 is 15 amino acids long. The chain's CDR3 is CASSLSSALNQPQHF. DNA of the CDR3: TGTGCCAGCAGCTTAAGCTCCGCCCTCAATCAGCCCCAGCATTTT.

The chain has TRBV12-3 or TRBV12-4 and TRBJ1-1, with no clear D. The CDR3 is made up of 14 amino acids. Between the trimmed V and J ends, which lost 5 bases and 1 base, there was a span of 11 bases. CDR3 in DNA: TGTGCCAGCAGTGTACTAGTCAGGAACACTGAAGCTTTCTTT. Translation gives CASSVLVRNTEAFF.

This clonotype was seen a few times. V and J are TRBV4-1 and TRBJ2-2; possible D gene TRBD1, 5 bases. Trimming pared 3 bases from V and 6 bases from J, leaving 11 bases between. The length of the CDR3 is 14 residues. Germline V gives CDR1 MGHRA, CDR2 YSYEKL. The CDR3 DNA is TGCGCCAGCAGCCAGGGGCCCGAGCCCGGGGAGCTGTTTTTT. Protein sequence: CASSQGPEPGELFF.

This clonotype was counted between two and nine times. V gene TRBV5-1 combines with J gene TRBJ1-4, with 9 bases fitting TRBD1. V shed 0 bases, J shed 7 bases, and the junction held 4 bases outside the gene matches. The CDR3 length is 15 residues. Germline CDR1 SGHRS, CDR2 YFSETQ. For the CDR3, the DNA is TGCGCCAGCAGCTTGGCCTCGACAGGGGGTGAAAAACTGTTTTTT. This translates into CASSLASTGGEKLFF.

In its sample, this clonotype was seen many times. This chain links TRBV5-1 with TRBJ2-3; D might be TRBD2 (6 bases). There are 16 residues in the CDR3. The V gene lost 4 bases and the J gene lost 0 bases, with 15 bases spanning the gap. Germline CDR1 SGHRS, CDR2 YFSETQ. The CDR3 reads CASSARTGRSTDTQYF. The CDR3 region has the DNA TGCGCCAGCAGCGCTAGAACCGGGAGAAGCACAGATACGCAGTATTTT.

This clonotype showed up just a few times. This chain links TRBV28 with TRBJ2-7, with TRBD1 matching 7 bases. Germline V gene sequence: CDR1 MDHEN, CDR2 SYDVKM. There are 13 residues in the CDR3. V shed 8 bases, J shed 2 bases, and the junction held 6 bases outside the gene matches. The CDR3 protein is CASFDRETYEQYV. As DNA, the CDR3 is TGTGCCAGCTTCGACAGGGAAACCTACGAGCAGTACGTC.

The rearrangement links TRBV20-1 to TRBJ1-5; D is unresolved. The V end lost 4 bases, the J end lost 4 bases, and 8 bases lay between the germline ends. CDR1 is DFQATT and CDR2 is SNEGSKA in the germline V gene (reference sequence). The CDR3 runs 12 residues. The DNA for the CDR3 is TGCAGTGCTATAGGGCAAAATCAGCCCCAGCATTTT. Its protein product is CSAIGQNQPQHF.

This clonotype was seen more than once but under ten times. The gene calls are TRBV5-1 and TRBJ2-1; TRBD2 is a possible D gene (5 bases). CDR1 is SGHRS and CDR2 is YFSETQ in the germline V gene. Trimming shortened V by 1 base and J by 1 base, and 12 bases separated the two germline ends. The CDR3 consists of 16 residues. The CDR3 DNA is TGCGCCAGCAGCTTGTCCGGGGATCCATCCTACAATGAGCAGTTCTTC. Translation: CASSLSGDPSYNEQFF.

The chain uses TRBV27 and TRBJ2-1; 10 bases are shared with TRBD1. The junction had 2 bases not matched to a gene; V was cut back by 2 bases and J by 4 bases. This CDR3 has 15 amino acids. Germline values: CDR1 MNHEY, CDR2 SMNVEV (reference sequence). CDR3 sequence: CASSLRQGAYNEQFF. The CDR3 DNA reads as TGTGCCAGCAGTTTACGACAGGGGGCTTACAATGAGCAGTTCTTC.

This clonotype has a single count. The V gene is TRBV5-4, the J gene TRBJ1-6, with TRBD1 as a possible D gene (5 bases). The germline gives CDR1 SGHNT, CDR2 YYREEE (reference sequence). Deletions cut 4 bases from V and 0 bases from J, with 14 bases between. The CDR3 is 17 amino acids. The CDR3 here is CASSENGASSYNSPLHF. CDR3 nucleotide sequence: TGTGCCAGCAGCGAAAACGGGGCGAGCTCCTATAATTCACCCCTCCACTTT.